This T cell receptor (beta chain) was sequenced during a study of blood T cell repertoires in COVID-19. Study-level background: In each case, the material was cDNA or gDNA derived from T cells, B-cell-depleted T cells, or PBMCs.

This CDR3 spans 16 amino acids. Per germline, CDR1 SEHNR and CDR2 FQNEAQ (reference sequence). V was cut by 1 base and J by 3 bases, with 13 bases left in between. In the original processing: From reference gene primer amplification, estimates of nucleated cell counts were derived. TCRdb's copy holds only in-frame clones and misses some; the assay was immunoSEQ multiplex PCR. Clone size and V and J calls were adopted from that table, with D and trimming inferred from the DNA. Of under 250,000 clones listed, 65% to 90% were seen once; the top ten hold approximately 5.1%. The receptor was isolated from a man aged 50-60 years with COVID-19, enrolled during active disease. The chain employs TRBV7-9 and TRBJ2-4; a possible D gene is TRBD2 (6 bases). The sample consisted of peripheral blood. CDR3 residues: CASSLVPGEGKNIQYF. CDR3 DNA sequence: TGTGCCAGCAGCTTAGTTCCGGGGGAAGGCAAAAACATTCAGTACTTC.